This TCR beta chain is from a study of blood T cells in healthy people across ages. Whole-study findings and limits: Roughly linear declines in TCR beta diversity per million T cells occurred with age.

Next came a second PCR, run for about 7 to 12 cycles, which used a sample-barcoded 5' primer along with a J-beta primer mix. Every molecule of cDNA carried a tag from a template-switch adaptor with 12 random nucleotides. Paired-end reads containing CDR3 totaled no fewer than 2.5 million for each sample. TCRdb re-called the 5' RACE reads with MiXCR, one entry per CDR3 protein. The sample lists 700,000 to 800,000 distinct CDR3 sequences; 40% to 45% were seen once. This clonotype was picked up a small number of times. Its matching antigen is unknown. This clonotype was obtained from a woman aged 55-70 years in good health. The source material was blood.

In nucleotides, the CDR3 is TGCAGTGCGAATGAGGCCGGGGAGCTGTTTTTT. Translating it yields CSANEAGELFF. The chain carries TRBV20-1 and TRBJ2-2; no clear D. Germline V gene data show CDR1 as DFQATT and CDR2 as SNEGSKA (reference sequence). V was trimmed by 6 bases and J by 6 bases, leaving 8 bases between them. This CDR3 is 11 amino acids long.